The TCR beta chain under discussion was sequenced for a study of Graves' ophthalmopathy and Graves' hyperthyroidism. There are 12 residues in the CDR3. Germline CDR1 reads MNHNS; CDR2 reads SASEGT. The germline V and J ends were trimmed by 6 bases and 7 bases, with 9 bases remaining between them. Many counts were recorded for this clonotype. The hyperthyroidism patients, aged 18 to 65, had been newly diagnosed, with under 2 months' duration. Each diagnosis was determined on the basis of clinical symptoms, serum thyroxine, TRAb, thyroid ultrasound and orbital computed tomography. Beta-chain TCR CDR3 regions were amplified from RNA transcripts. Second-round multiplex PCR came after first-round RT-PCR with HTBI primers. TCRdb re-called the multiplex PCR reads through MiXCR, storing one row per CDR3 protein. The table shows some 370,000 distinct CDR3 sequences, with 17% occurring only once.

Sequenced sample: peripheral blood. The receptor was isolated from an adult woman with stable Graves' hyperthyroidism. The chain is built from TRBV6-1 and TRBJ2-2; D unresolved. In DNA form, the CDR3 reads TGTGCCAGCAGAGCGACGGGCGGGGAGCTGTTTTTT. Translating it yields CASRATGGELFF.